Presented here are 6 T cell receptor beta chains from one specimen sequenced in a study of cytomegalovirus exposure and HLA in healthy donors. Amplification used 60 Vbeta primers and 13 Jbeta primers. TCRdb's copy holds only in-frame clones and misses some; the assay was immunoSEQ multiplex PCR. The table records some 130,000 clones, about three fifths of them present only once. Sample: PBMCs. Every receptor here comes from a man aged 40-49 years in good health and CMV-seropositive.

The rearrangement joins TRBV4-1 to TRBJ2-7; 9 bases align to TRBD1. J gave up 6 bases and V 0 bases, and 6 bases lay outside the gene matches. CDR1 and CDR2 from the germline V gene are MGHRA and YSYEKL. The CDR3 runs 15 residues. The CDR3 here is CASSQEGTGYGEQYF. In DNA, the CDR3 is TGCGCCAGCAGCCAAGAAGGGACAGGGTACGGCGAGCAGTACTTC.

This clone was counted only a few times. The J gene is TRBJ2-5, the V gene TRBV19, with 7 bases identical to TRBD2. This CDR3 has 15 amino acids. V lost 7 bases, J lost 2 bases, and 10 bases stayed unmatched. CDR1 is LNHDA, CDR2 SQIVND, per germline (reference sequence). The DNA of the CDR3 is TGTGCCAGTATCTCCCGCCGGGGGGAGCAAGAGACCCAGTACTTC. Translation gives CASISRRGEQETQYF.

With respect to this clone: A junction end diverges from the germline sequence, so it may reflect a read error. V usage is TRBV4-1 and J usage is TRBJ1-5; tentatively, D is TRBD1 (5 bases). The CDR3 is 17 amino acids. Germline CDR1 is MGHRA and CDR2 is YSYEKL. The CDR3 bases are TGCGCCAGCAGCGAAGATTGGAGGGGAGGGGGCAATCAGCCCCAGCATTTT. This sequence encodes CASSEDWRGGGNQPQHF.

The chain uses TRBV30 and TRBJ1-5, with a weak D call TRBD1 (6 bases). Trimming took off 2 bases at V and 4 bases at J, with 12 bases between the two ends. The CDR3 is made up of 14 amino acids. The germline V gene has CDR1 GTSNPN and CDR2 SVGIG (reference sequence). CDR3 region: CAWSSPGDNQPQHF. The CDR3 nucleotides are TGTGCCTGGAGTTCCCCAGGGGATAATCAGCCCCAGCATTTT. The whole variable domain, filled in from reference TRBV30 and TRBJ1-5, reads SQTIHQWPATLVQPVGSPLSLECTVEGTSNPNLYWYRQAAGRGLQLLFYSVGIGQISSEVPQNLSASRPQDRQFILSSKKLLLSDSGFYLCAWSSPGDNQPQHFGDGTRLSIL.

This clone was picked up one time. The chain recombines TRBV4-3 with TRBJ2-1; maybe TRBD1 (5 bases). The germline V gene encodes CDR1 LGHNA and CDR2 YSLEER. Trimming stripped 5 bases from V and 10 bases from J, with 12 bases between. This CDR3 region has 12 residues. The CDR3 reads CASSFGHREQFF. CDR3 in DNA: TGCGCCAGCAGCTTCGGACACCGCGAGCAGTTCTTC.

The table lists this clone with a few counts. V and J are TRBV19 and TRBJ2-2; TRBD1 is a possible D gene (5 bases). The germline V gene encodes CDR1 LNHDA and CDR2 SQIVND (reference sequence). Trimming pared 6 bases from V and 1 base from J, leaving 9 bases between. The CDR3 extends over 14 amino acids. In DNA, the CDR3 is TGTGCCAGTAGGGGCAGGGTGAACACCGGGGAGCTGTTTTTT. Translation: CASRGRVNTGELFF.